This T cell receptor beta chain was captured in a study of long-term antiretroviral therapy in people with HIV. Findings and limits, study-wide: Before ART, certain clones expanded, and these dominated the repertoire at all time points. Following ART, diversity rose but still fell short of transplant donor controls.

The immunoSEQ assay was v3.0, run at survey level. Using immunoSEQ multiplex PCR, the repertoire was profiled, and TCRdb retains in-frame clones only, with some absent. The table lists tens of thousands of clones, roughly 94% of them singletons. On this clone itself: Antigen unknown.

At least two post-ART and at least one pre-ART PBMC sample were available for each donor. HIV-positive participants were all treated in the United States. CDR1 and CDR2 (germline): MDHEN, SYDVKM. V dropped 6 bases and J dropped 6 bases, with 12 bases sitting between them. This CDR3 has 12 amino acids. V usage is TRBV28 and J usage is TRBJ2-7; D is possibly TRBD1 or TRBD2 (5 bases each). This TCR came from a man aged 45-60 years with HIV. The sample here was unsorted PBMCs, taken 5.3 years after starting antiretroviral therapy. CDR3 sequence: CASSQLGGEQYF. In DNA form, the CDR3 reads TGTGCCAGCAGCCAACTTGGGGGCGAGCAGTACTTC. Looking up the rest from reference TRBV28 and TRBJ2-7 gives the full variable domain: DVKVTQSSRYLVKRTGEKVFLECVQDMDHENMFWYRQDPGLGLRLIYFSYDVKMKEKGDIPEGYSVSREKKERFSLILESASTNQTSMYLCASSQLGGEQYFGPGTRLTVT.